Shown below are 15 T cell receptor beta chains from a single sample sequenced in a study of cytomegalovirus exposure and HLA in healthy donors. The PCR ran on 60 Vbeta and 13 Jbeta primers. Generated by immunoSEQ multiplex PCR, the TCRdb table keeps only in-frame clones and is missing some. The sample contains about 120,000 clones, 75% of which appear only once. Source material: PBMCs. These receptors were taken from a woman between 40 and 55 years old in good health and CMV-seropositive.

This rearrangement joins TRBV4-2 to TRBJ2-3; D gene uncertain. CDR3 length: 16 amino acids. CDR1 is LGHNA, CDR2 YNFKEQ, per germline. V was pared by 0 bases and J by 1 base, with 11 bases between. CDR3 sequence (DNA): TGTGCCAGCAGCCAAGATCGCATTTCGGGCACAGATACGCAGTATTTT. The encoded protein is CASSQDRISGTDTQYF.

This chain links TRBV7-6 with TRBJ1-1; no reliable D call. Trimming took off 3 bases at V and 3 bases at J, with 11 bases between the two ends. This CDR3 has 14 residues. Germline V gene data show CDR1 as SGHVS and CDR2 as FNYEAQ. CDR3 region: CASSFSGVDTEAFF. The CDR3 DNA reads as TGTGCCAGCAGCTTTAGCGGGGTGGACACTGAAGCTTTCTTT. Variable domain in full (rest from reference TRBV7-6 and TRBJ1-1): GAGVSQSPRYKVTKRGQDVALRCDPISGHVSLYWYRQALGQGPEFLTYFNYEAQQDKSGLPNDRFSAERPEGSISTLTIQRTEQRDSAMYRCASSFSGVDTEAFFGQGTRLTVV.

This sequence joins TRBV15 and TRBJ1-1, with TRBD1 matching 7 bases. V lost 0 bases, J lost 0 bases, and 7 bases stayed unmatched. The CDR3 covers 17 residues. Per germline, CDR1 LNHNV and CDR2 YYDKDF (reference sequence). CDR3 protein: CATSRDPTGLMNTEAFF. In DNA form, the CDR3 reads TGTGCCACCAGCAGAGATCCGACAGGGCTAATGAACACTGAAGCTTTCTTT. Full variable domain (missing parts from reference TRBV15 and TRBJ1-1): DAMVIQNPRYQVTQFGKPVTLSCSQTLNHNVMYWYQQKSSQAPKLLFHYYDKDFNNEADTPDNFQSRRPNTSFCFLDIRSPGLGDTAMYLCATSRDPTGLMNTEAFFGQGTRLTVV.

The CDR3 here is CASSPRDRGTGELFF. In DNA, the CDR3 is TGCGCCAGCAGCCCCCGGGACAGGGGAACCGGGGAGCTGTTTTTT. This rearrangement joins TRBV4-3 to TRBJ2-2, with 10 bases identical to TRBD1. The ends lost 4 bases at V and 5 bases at J; junction bases unmatched: 4. Germline loops: CDR1 LGHNA, CDR2 YSLEER. This CDR3 region has 15 residues.

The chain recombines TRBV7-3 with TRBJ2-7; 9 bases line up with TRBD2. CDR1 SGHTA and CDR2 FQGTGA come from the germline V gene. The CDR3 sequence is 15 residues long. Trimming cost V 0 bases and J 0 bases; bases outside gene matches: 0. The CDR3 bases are TGTGCCAGCAGCTTAACTAGCGGGGGCTCCTACGAGCAGTACTTC. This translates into CASSLTSGGSYEQYF.

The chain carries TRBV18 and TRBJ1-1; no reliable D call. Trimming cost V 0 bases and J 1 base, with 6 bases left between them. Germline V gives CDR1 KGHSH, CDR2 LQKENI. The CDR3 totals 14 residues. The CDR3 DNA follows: TGTGCCAGCTCACCACCGGCAGGGAACACTGAAGCTTTCTTT. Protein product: CASSPPAGNTEAFF.

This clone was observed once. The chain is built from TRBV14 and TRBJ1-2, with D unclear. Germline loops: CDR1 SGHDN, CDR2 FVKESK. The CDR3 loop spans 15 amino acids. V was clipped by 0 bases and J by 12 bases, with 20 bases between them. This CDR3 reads CASSQDIVAYSLNTF. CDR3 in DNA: TGTGCCAGCAGCCAAGATATCGTCGCGTACAGTCTAAACACCTTC.

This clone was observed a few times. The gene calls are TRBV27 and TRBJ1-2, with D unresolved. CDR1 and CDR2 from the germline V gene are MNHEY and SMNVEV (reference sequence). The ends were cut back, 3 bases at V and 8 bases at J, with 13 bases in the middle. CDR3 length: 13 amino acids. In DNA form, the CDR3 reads TGTGCCAGCAGTTTGGTAAGAGGCGCGGGCTACACCTTC. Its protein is CASSLVRGAGYTF.

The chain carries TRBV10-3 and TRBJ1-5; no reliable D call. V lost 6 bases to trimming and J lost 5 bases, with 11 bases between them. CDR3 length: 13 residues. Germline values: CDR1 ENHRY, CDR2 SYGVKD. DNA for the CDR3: TGTGCCATCAGCGCCACAAGCGATCAGCCCCAGCATTTT. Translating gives CAISATSDQPQHF.

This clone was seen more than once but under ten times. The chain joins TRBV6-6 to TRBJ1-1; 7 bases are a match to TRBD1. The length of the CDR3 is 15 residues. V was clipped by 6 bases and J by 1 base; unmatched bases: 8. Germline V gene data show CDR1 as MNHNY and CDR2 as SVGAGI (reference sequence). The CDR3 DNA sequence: TGTGCCAGCAGCCTAAGGGGGCCGGGGAACACTGAAGCTTTCTTT. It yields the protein CASSLRGPGNTEAFF.

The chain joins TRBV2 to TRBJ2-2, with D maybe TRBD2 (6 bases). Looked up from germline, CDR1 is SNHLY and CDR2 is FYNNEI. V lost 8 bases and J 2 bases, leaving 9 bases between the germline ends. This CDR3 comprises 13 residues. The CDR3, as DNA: TGTGCCAGCGTGGGGGGTAACACCGGGGAGCTGTTTTTT. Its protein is CASVGGNTGELFF.

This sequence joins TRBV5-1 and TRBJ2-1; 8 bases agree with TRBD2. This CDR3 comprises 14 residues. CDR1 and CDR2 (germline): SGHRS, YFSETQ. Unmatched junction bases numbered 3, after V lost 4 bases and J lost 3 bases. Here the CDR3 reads CASSPGGGYNEQFF. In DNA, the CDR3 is TGCGCCAGCAGCCCGGGGGGGGGCTACAATGAGCAGTTCTTC.

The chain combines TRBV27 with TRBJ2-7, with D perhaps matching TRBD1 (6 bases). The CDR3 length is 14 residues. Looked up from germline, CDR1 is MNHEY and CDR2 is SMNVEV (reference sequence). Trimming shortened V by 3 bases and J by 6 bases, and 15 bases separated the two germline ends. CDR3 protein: CASSLGAGDIEQYF. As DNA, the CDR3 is TGTGCCAGCAGTTTGGGGGCAGGGGATATCGAGCAGTACTTC.

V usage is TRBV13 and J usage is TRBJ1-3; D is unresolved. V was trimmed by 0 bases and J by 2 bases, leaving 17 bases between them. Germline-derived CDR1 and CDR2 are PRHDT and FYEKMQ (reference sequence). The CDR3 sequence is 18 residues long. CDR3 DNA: TGTGCCAGCAGCTTAGGAATATCGGTGGAGGATGCTGGAAACACCATATATTTT. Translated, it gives CASSLGISVEDAGNTIYF. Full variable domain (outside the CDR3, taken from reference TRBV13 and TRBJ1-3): AAGVIQSPRHLIKEKRETATLKCYPIPRHDTVYWYQQGPGQDPQFLISFYEKMQSDKGSIPDRFSAQQFSDYHSELNMSSLELGDSALYFCASSLGISVEDAGNTIYFGEGSWLTVV.

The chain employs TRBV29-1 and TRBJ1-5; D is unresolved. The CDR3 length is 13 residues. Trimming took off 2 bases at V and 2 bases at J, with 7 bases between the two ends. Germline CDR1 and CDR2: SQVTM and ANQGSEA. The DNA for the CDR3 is TGCAGCGTTGAATACAGTGGCAATCAGCCCCAGCATTTT. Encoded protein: CSVEYSGNQPQHF.